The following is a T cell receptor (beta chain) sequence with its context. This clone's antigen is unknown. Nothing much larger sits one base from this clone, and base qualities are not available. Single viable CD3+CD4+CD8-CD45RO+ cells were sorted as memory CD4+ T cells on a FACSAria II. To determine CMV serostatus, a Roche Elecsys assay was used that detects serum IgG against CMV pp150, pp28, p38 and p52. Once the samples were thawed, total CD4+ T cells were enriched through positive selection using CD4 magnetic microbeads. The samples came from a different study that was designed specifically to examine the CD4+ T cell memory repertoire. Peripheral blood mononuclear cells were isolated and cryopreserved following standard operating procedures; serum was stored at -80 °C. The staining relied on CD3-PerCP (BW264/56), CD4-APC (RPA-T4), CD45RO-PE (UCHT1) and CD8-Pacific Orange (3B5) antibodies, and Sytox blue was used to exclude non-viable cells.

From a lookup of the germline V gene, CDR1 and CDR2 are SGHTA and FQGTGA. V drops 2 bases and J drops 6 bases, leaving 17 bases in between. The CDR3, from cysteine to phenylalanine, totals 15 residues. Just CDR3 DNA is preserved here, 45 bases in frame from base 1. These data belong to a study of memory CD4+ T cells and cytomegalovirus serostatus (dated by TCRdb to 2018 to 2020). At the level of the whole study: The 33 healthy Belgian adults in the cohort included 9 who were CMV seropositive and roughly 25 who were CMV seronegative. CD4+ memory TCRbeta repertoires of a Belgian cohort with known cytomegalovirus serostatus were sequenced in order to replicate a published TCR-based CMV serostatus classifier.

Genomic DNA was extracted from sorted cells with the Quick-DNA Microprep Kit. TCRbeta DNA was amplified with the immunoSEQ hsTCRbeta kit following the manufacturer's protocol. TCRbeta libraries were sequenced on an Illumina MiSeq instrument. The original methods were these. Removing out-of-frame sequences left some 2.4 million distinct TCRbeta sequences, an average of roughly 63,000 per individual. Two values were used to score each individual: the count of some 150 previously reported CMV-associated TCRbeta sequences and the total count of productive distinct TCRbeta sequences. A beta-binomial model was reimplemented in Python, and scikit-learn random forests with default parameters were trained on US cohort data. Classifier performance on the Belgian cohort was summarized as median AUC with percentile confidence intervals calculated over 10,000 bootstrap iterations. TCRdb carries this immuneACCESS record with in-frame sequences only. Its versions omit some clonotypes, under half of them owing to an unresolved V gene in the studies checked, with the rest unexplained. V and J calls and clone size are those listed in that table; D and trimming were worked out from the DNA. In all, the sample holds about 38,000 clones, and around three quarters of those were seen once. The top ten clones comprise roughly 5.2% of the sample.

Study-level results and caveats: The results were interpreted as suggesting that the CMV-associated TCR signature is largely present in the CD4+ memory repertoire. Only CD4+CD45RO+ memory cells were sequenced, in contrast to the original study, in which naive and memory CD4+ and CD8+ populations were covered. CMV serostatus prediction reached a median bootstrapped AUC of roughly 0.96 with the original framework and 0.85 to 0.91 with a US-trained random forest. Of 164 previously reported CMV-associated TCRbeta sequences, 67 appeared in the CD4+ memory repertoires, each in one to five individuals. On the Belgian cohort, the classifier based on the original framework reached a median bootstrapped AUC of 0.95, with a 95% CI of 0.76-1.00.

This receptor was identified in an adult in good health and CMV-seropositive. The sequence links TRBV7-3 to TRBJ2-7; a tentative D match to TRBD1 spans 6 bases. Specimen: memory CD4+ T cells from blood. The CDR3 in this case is CASSLQGQGVGEQYF. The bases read TGTGCCAGCAGCTTACAGGGGCAGGGAGTTGGCGAGCAGTACTTC.